This T cell receptor beta chain was profiled in a study of blood T cell repertoires in COVID-19 (dated by TCRdb to 2018 to 2020). Background on the whole study: Samples covering the acute and convalescent phases of COVID-19 were provided by collaborators in the United States, Italy and Spain. The repertoires were released in a freely available public database intended as a resource for research on the immune response to SARS-CoV-2. The material from the prospective study consisted of cDNA or gDNA derived from T cells, B-cell-depleted T cells, or PBMCs. A de-identified subject ID, COVID-19 status, age in years and sex were almost always included in the sample metadata. HLA class I and class II types, where available, came from metadata supplied by the sample provider rather than from assay-based typing. Deeply sampled blood TCRbeta repertoires from subjects exposed to, actively infected with, or recovered from COVID-19 were included in the dataset. Samples were obtained from the ongoing ImmuneRACE study (first 160 participants) and from about 1,300 subjects provided by 6 global collaborators.

TCRbeta CDR3 regions were amplified from genomic DNA using the immunoSEQ Assay, a bias-controlled multiplex PCR. The published analysis was carried out like this. Within the assay, amplification of reference gene primers was used to estimate how many nucleated cells each sample contained. Sequence reads were collapsed and filtered to measure the absolute abundance of every unique TCRbeta CDR3 rearrangement. For each sample, productive Simpson clonality was calculated as the square root of Simpson's diversity index over productive rearrangements. TCRdb's version of the immuneACCESS table is confined to in-frame rearrangements and falls short of the full clone set. An unresolved V gene accounts for under half of the shortfall where checked; the remainder is of unknown origin. The D gene and trimming were derived from the DNA, and the V and J assignments and clone size from that table. This sample has approximately 220,000 clones in its table, and 70% to 90% of those were observed once. Of the sample, around 4.5% falls within the top ten clones.

The collaborating institutions used their own protocols to collect whole blood in K2EDTA tubes. Collaborator samples were shipped for TCRbeta analysis as frozen whole blood, isolated PBMCs, or DNA extracted from either sample type. About this clone: The target of this receptor is not known. Nothing much larger sits one base from this clone, and base qualities are not available.

Including cysteine and phenylalanine, the CDR3 has 16 amino acids. The CDR3 DNA has 48 bases and is translated from base 1. Trimming takes 5 bases off V and 0 bases off J; junction bases not matched to a gene: 7. From the germline V gene (reference sequence), CDR1 is MNHEY and CDR2 is SMNVEV. What the study reported, not specific to this receptor: How much clinical and demographic metadata was included differed by source and by participant, and the metadata was provided uncurated.

The sequence came from a man between 45 and 60 years old with acute or convalescent COVID-19. The chain was built from TRBV27 and TRBJ2-1; TRBD2 agrees with 7 junctional bases. What was sequenced was peripheral blood. The CDR3 reads as follows: CASSEPSGASYNEQFF. The nucleotides read TGTGCCAGCAGTGAACCCAGCGGGGCCTCCTACAATGAGCAGTTCTTC.